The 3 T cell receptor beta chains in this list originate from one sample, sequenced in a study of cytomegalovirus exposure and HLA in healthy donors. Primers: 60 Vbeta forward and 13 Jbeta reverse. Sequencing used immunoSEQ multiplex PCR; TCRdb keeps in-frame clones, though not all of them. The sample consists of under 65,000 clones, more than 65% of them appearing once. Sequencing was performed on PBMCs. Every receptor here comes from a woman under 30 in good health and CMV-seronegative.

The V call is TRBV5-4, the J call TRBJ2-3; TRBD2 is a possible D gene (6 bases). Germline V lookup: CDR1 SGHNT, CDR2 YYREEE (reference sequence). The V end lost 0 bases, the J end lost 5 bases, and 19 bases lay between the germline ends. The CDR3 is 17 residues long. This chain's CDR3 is CASSLVGSGLIQDTQYF. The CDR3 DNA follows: TGTGCCAGCAGCTTGGTTGGTTCGGGACTGATTCAAGATACGCAGTATTTT.

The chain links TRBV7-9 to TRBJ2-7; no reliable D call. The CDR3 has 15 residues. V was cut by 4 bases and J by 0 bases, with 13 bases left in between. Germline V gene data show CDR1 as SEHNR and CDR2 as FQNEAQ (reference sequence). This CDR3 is CASSYQRGSSYEQYF. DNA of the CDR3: TGTGCCAGCAGCTACCAACGCGGAAGCTCCTACGAGCAGTACTTC.

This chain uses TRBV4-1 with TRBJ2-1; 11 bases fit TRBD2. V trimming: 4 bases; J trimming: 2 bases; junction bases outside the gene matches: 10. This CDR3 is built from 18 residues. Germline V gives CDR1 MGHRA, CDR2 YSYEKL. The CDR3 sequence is CASSPVAPTSGTYNEQFF. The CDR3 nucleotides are TGCGCCAGCAGCCCCGTCGCCCCGACTAGCGGGACCTACAATGAGCAGTTCTTC.